This T cell receptor beta chain was recovered during a study of T cell responses to AZD1222 COVID-19 vaccine (dated by TCRdb to the early 2020s). For context, the study as a whole: AZD1222 recipients given second doses at about 4 weeks or at about 12 weeks were pooled, since spike-specific TCR depth and breadth were not found to differ between the two schedules. TCR sequencing was performed for 230 to 250 trial participants, of whom 200 to 220 were given two doses of AZD1222 and around 25 were given two doses of MenACWY control vaccine. Trial participants were enrolled by age into subgroups of 18-55, 56-69 and 70-plus years, and roughly 150, 30 and 60 TCR-sequenced participants, respectively, were included in these subgroups. Results the study describes overall, beyond this receptor: Because no day 14 peak-response samples were available, repertoires were characterized only after the peak T cell response. In the small 56-69-year group, the increase in depth fell short of significance, most likely because of low power. Reportedly, almost half of the unique spike-specific TCRs recognized epitopes lying outside the regions that are mutated in the B.1.351 and B.1.1.7 variants. Participants were mostly white British, with more females than males. The authors suggested clonal diversity may have been underestimated. A significant rise in spike-specific TCR breadth and depth was observed after two AZD1222 doses relative to day 0 and relative to MenACWY recipients. Vaccine-associated CD4 TCRs spanned the whole spike protein, with dominant responses in regions 160-218 and 743-854. Conclusions about previously exposed vaccinees are limited because only 6 or 7 AZD1222 recipients were SARS-CoV-2 seropositive at baseline.

The CDR3 regions of human TCRbeta chains were subjected to immunosequencing. Per the original workflow: Repertoire TCRs were matched against a reference library of SARS-CoV-2-specific TCRs generated with the MIRA antigen-specificity platform. Breadth meant the fraction of unique TCRs that were SARS-CoV-2-associated, whereas depth meant the fraction of total T cells that were SARS-CoV-2-associated. Using the MIRA data, each spike-specific TCR was mapped to the spike region that the TCR reacts to and placed in a CD4 or CD8 class. Log10-transformed breadth and depth values were compared by one-way ANOVA with Sidak's multiple comparisons tests. TCRdb mirrors the immuneACCESS table, restricted to in-frame sequences. Some clones are absent from its copies; in checked studies, under half trace to an unresolved V gene, and the reason for the others is unknown. That table furnishes V, J and clone size, whereas the DNA furnished D and trimming. The table for this sample lists 110,000 or so clones; 86% of them were counted only once. About 3.5% of the sample belongs to the ten largest clones.

About this clone itself: Its specific antigen is unknown. It has no much larger one-base neighbor in the sample; base qualities were not kept.

In light of the paper, this sample's time point label describes: baseline before first vaccination. Vaccinee samples were obtained from the UK trials COV001 and COV002, which included a single-blind randomized controlled phase 2/3 trial of AZD1222 (ChAdOx1 nCoV-19) in healthy adults. For TCRbeta chain sequencing, PBMC samples from trial participants were taken at day 0 and at day 28 after the second dose. The CDR3, cysteine through phenylalanine, is 14 amino acids long. CDR3 DNA is the only sequence kept; it has 42 bases, read in frame from the first base. From the germline V gene (reference sequence), CDR1 is DFQATT and CDR2 is SNEGSKA. V loses 3 bases at its end and J loses 3 bases; junction bases beyond the gene matches: 7.

Rearrangement joined TRBV20-1 to TRBJ1-2, with 7 bases matching TRBD1. The starting material was peripheral blood, obtained on day 0 of AZD1222 vaccination. This sequence was found in an adult in good health. The bases are TGCAGTGCTAGTCCGACGACAGGGCACTATGGCTACACCTTC. This codes for CSASPTTGHYGYTF.